The 2 T cell receptor beta chains given below trace back to one sample, sequenced in a study of blood T cell repertoires in COVID-19. Data came from immunoSEQ multiplex PCR; TCRdb stores just in-frame clones and leaves some out. This table holds a few hundred thousand clones, 75% to 90% found once. Sequencing input: peripheral blood. These receptors came from an older woman with COVID-19, enrolled during active disease.

The chain combines TRBV10-3 with TRBJ1-5, with D possibly TRBD1 on 5 matching bases. The germline V and J ends were trimmed by 0 bases and 15 bases, with 12 bases remaining between them. Per the germline V gene, CDR1 is ENHRY and CDR2 is SYGVKD. This CDR3 region has 12 residues. The CDR3 DNA reads TGTGCCATCAGTGAGTCACAGGAAAGGCTGCATTTT. This translates into CAISESQERLHF.

This rearrangement joins TRBV28 to TRBJ2-7; perhaps TRBD2 as D (6 bases). This CDR3 is 14 amino acids long. Per the germline V gene, CDR1 is MDHEN and CDR2 is SYDVKM. V gave up 7 bases and J gave up 0 bases, with 13 bases separating them. The CDR3: CASKKSGYSYEQYF. CDR3 nucleotide sequence: TGTGCCAGCAAAAAAAGCGGGTACTCCTACGAGCAGTACTTC.